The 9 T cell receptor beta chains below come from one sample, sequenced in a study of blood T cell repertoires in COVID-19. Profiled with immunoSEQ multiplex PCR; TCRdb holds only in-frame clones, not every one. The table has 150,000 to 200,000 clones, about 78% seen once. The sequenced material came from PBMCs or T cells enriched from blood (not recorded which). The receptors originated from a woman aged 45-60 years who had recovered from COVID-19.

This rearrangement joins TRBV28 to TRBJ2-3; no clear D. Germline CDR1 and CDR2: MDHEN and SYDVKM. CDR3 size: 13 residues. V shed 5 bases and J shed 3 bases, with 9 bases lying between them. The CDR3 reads CASSPPSTDTQYF. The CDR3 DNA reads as TGTGCCAGCAGTCCCCCCTCTACAGATACGCAGTATTTT.

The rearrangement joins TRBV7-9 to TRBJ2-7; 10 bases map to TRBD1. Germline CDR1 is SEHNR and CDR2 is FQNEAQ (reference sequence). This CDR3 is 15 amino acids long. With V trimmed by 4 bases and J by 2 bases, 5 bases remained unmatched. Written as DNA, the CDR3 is TGTGCCAGCAGCTACCGGGACAGGGGTACCTACGAGCAGTACTTC. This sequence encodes CASSYRDRGTYEQYF.

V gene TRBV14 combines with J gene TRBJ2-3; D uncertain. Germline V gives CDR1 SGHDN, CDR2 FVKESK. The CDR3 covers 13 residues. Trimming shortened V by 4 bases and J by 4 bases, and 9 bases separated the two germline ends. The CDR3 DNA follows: TGTGCCAGCAGCCCATACTTAGCAGATACGCAGTATTTT. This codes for CASSPYLADTQYF.

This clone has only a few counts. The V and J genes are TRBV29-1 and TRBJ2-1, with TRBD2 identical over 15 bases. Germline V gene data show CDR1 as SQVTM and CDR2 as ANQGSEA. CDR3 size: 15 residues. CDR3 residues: CAYRAGLAGGAEQFF. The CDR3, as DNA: TGCGCCTACCGGGCTGGACTAGCGGGAGGGGCTGAGCAGTTCTTC.

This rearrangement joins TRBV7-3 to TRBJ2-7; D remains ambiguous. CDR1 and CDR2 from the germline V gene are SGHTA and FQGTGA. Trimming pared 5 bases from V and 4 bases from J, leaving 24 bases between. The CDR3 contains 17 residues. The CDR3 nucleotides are TGTGCCAGCAGCCCGAGGATTAATCAACTTAGTATGTACGAGCAGTACTTC. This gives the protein CASSPRINQLSMYEQYF.

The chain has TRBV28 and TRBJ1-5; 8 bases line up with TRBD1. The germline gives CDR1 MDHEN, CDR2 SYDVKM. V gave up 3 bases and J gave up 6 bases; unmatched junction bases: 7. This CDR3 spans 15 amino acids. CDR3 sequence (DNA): TGTGCCAGCAGTTTTGACAGGGGAGCAACTCAGCCCCAGCATTTT. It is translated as CASSFDRGATQPQHF.

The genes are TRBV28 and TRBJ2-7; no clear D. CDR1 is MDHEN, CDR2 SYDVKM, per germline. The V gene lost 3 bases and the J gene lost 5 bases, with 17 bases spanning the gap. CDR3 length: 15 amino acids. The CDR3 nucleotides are TGTGCCAGCAGTTTTTCAGGTATCTCCCCAGACGAGCAGTACTTC. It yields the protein CASSFSGISPDEQYF.

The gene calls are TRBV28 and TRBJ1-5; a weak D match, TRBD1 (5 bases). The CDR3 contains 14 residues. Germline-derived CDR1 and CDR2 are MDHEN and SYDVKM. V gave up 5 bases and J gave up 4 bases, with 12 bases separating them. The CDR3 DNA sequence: TGTGCCAGCAGTAGGACATCCCAGAATCAGCCCCAGCATTTT. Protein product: CASSRTSQNQPQHF.

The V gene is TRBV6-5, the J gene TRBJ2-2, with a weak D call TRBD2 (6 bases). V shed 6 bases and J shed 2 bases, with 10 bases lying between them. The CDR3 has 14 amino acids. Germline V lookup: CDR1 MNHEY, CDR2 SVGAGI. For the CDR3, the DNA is TGTGCCAGCAGCCGACTAGTCAACACCGGGGAGCTGTTTTTT. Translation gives CASSRLVNTGELFF.